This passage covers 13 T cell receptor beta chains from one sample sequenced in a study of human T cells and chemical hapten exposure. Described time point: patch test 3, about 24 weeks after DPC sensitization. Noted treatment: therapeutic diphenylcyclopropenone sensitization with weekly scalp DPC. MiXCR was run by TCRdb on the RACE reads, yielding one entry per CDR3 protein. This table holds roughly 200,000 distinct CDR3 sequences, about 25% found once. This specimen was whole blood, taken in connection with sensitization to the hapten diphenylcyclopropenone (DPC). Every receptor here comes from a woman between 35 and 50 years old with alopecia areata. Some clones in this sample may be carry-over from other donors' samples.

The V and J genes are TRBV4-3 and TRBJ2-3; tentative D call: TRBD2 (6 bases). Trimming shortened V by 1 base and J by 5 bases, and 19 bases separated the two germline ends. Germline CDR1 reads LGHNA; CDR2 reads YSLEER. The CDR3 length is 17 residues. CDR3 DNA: TGCGCCAGCAGCCAAGGCGGGGATAGCCTTAACCGAGATACGCAGTATTTT. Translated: CASSQGGDSLNRDTQYF.

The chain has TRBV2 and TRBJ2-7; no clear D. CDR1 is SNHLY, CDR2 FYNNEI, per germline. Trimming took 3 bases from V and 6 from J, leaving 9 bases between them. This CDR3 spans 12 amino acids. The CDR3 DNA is TGTGCCAGCAGTGACCCCTTCGGCGAGCAGTACTTC. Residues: CASSDPFGEQYF.

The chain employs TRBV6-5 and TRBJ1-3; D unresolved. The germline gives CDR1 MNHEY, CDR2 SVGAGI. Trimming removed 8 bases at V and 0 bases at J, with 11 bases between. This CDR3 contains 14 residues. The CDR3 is CASSSDLSGNTIYF. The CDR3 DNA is TGTGCCAGCTCCTCGGACCTCTCTGGAAACACCATATATTTT.

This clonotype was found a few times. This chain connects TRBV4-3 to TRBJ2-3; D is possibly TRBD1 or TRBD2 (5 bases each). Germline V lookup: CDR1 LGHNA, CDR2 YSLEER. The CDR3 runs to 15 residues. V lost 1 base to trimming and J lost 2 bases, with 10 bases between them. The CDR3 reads CASSQAGTLTDTQYF. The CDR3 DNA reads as TGCGCCAGCAGCCAAGCTGGGACCCTCACAGATACGCAGTATTTT.

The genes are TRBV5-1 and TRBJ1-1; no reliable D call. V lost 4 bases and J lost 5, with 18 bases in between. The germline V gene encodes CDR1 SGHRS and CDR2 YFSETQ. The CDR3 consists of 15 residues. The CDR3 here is CASSPPGWTGTEAFF. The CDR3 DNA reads TGCGCCAGCAGCCCCCCTGGGTGGACCGGGACTGAAGCTTTCTTT. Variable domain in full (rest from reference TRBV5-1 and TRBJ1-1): KAGVTQTPRYLIKTRGQQVTLSCSPISGHRSVSWYQQTPGQGLQFLFEYFSETQRNKGNFPGRFSGRQFSNSRSEMNVSTLELGDSALYLCASSPPGWTGTEAFFGQGTRLTVV.

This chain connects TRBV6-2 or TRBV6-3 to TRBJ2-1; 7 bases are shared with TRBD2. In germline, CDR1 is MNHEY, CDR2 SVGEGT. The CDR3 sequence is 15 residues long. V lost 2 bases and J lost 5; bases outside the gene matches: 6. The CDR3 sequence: CASSYRGLGHNEQFF. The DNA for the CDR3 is TGTGCCAGCAGTTACCGAGGACTAGGGCACAATGAGCAGTTCTTC.

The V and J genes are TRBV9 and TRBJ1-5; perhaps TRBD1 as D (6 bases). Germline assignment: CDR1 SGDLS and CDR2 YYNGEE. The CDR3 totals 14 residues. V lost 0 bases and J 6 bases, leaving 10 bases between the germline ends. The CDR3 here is CASSVDGGLQPQHF. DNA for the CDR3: TGTGCCAGCAGCGTAGATGGGGGGCTTCAGCCCCAGCATTTT. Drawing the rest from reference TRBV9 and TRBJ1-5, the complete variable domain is DSGVTQTPKHLITATGQRVTLRCSPRSGDLSVYWYQQSLDQGLQFLIQYYNGEERAKGNILERFSAQQFPDLHSELNLSSLELGDSALYFCASSVDGGLQPQHFGDGTRLSIL.

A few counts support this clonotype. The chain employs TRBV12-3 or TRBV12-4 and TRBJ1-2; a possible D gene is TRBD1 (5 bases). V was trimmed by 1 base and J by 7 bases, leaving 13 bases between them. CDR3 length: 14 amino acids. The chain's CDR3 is CASSLGSRAAGYTF. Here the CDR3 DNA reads TGTGCCAGCAGTTTAGGTAGCAGGGCGGCTGGCTACACCTTC.

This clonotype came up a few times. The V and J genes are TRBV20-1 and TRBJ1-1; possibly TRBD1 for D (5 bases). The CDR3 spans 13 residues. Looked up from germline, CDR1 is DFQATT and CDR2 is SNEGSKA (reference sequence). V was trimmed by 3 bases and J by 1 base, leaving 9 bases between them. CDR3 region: CSARRDRNTEAFF. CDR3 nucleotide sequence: TGCAGTGCTAGGCGAGACAGGAACACTGAAGCTTTCTTT.

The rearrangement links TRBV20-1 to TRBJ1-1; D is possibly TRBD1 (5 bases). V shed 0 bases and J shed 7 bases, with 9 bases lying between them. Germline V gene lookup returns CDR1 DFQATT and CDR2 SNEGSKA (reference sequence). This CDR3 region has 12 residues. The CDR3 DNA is TGCAGTGCTAGAGATAGCGGGGGTGAAGCTTTCTTT. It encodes CSARDSGGEAFF.

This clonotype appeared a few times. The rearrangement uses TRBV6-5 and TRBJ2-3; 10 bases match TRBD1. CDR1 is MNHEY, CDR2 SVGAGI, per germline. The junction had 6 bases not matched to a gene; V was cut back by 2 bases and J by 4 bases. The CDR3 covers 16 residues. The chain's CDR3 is CASSYRRTGGADTQYF. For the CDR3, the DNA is TGTGCCAGCAGTTACCGAAGGACAGGGGGGGCAGATACGCAGTATTTT.

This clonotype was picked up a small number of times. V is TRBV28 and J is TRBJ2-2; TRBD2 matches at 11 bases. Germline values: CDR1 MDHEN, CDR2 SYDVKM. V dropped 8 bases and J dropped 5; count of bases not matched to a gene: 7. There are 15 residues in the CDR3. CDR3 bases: TGTGCCAGCGGCACTAGCGGGAGCGGGACCGGGGAGCTGTTTTTT. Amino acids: CASGTSGSGTGELFF.

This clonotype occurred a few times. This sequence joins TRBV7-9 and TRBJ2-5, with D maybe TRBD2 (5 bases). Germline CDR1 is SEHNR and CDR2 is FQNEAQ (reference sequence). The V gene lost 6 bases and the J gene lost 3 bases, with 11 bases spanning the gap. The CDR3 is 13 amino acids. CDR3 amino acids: CASREVGEETQYF. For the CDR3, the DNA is TGTGCCAGCAGGGAGGTCGGGGAAGAGACCCAGTACTTC.